This T cell receptor (beta chain) comes out of a study of blood T cell repertoires in COVID-19. Study details: Whether acute or convalescent, the COVID-19 samples came from the United States, Italy and Spain. From T cells, B-cell-depleted T cells, or PBMCs came the material, which was cDNA or gDNA.

As originally analysed: Reference gene primer amplification gave estimated nucleated cell counts. Sequenced by immunoSEQ multiplex PCR; TCRdb stores in-frame clones only, minus some. V, J and clone size reflect that table, while D and trimming were determined from the DNA. The sample yields about 150,000 clones, roughly 76% seen once. This clone was counted a few times. The V segment lost 5 bases and the J segment 12 bases; nucleotides outside the gene matches: 9. Per germline, CDR1 LGHDT and CDR2 YNNKEL (reference sequence). The CDR3 sequence is 13 residues long. The V gene is TRBV3-1 (or the pseudogene TRBV3-2), the J gene TRBJ2-1, with TRBD2 matching over 8 bases. Sequencing was performed on peripheral blood. The sequence came from a human donor with acute or convalescent COVID-19. The donor label of this sample is uncertain. CDR3 protein: CASSADSRGGQFF. DNA of the CDR3: TGTGCCAGCAGCGCGGACAGTCGGGGGGGGCAGTTCTTC.